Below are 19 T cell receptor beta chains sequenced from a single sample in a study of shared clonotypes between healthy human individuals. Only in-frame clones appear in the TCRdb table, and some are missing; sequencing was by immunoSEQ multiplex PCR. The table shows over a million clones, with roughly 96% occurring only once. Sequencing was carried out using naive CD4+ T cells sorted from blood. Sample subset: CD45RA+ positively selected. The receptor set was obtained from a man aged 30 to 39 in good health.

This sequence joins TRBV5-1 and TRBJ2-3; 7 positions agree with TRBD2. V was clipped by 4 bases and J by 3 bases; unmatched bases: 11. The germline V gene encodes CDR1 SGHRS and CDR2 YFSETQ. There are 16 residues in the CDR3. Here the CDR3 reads CASSLLAPGATDTQYF. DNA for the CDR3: TGCGCCAGCAGCCTACTAGCGCCCGGAGCGACAGATACGCAGTATTTT.

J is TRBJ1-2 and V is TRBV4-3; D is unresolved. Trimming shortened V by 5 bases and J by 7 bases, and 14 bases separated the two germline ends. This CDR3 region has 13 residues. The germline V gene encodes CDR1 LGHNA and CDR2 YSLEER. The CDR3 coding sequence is TGCGCCAGCAGCTCGACATTTGAGAGTGGCTACACCTTC. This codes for CASSSTFESGYTF.

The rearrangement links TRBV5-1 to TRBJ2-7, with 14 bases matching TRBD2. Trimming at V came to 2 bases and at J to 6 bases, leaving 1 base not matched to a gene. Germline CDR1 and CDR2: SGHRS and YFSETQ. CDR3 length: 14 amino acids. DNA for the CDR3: TGCGCCAGCAGCTTTGGGACTAGCGGGAGCGAGCAGTACTTC. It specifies CASSFGTSGSEQYF.

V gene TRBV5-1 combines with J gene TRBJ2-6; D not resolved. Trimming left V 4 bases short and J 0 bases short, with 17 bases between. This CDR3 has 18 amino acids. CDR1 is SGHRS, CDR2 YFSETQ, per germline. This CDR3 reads CASSADTLWASGANVLTF. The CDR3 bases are TGCGCCAGCAGCGCGGATACCTTGTGGGCCTCTGGGGCCAACGTCCTGACTTTC. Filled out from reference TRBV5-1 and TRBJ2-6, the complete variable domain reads KAGVTQTPRYLIKTRGQQVTLSCSPISGHRSVSWYQQTPGQGLQFLFEYFSETQRNKGNFPGRFSGRQFSNSRSEMNVSTLELGDSALYLCASSADTLWASGANVLTFGAGSRLTVL.

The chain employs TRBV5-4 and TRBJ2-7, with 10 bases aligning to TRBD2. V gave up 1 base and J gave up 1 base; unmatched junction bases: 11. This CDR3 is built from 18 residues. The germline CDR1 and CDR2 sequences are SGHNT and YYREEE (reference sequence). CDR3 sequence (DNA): TGTGCCAGCAGCTTGCTCTTGGCTAGCGGGAGTAGGTCCTACGAGCAGTACTTC. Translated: CASSLLLASGSRSYEQYF.

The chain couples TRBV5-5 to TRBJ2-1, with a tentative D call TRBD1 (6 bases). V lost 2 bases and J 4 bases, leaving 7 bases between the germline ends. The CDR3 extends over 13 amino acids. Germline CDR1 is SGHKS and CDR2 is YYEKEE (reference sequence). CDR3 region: CASSFDRYNEQFF. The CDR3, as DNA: TGTGCCAGCAGCTTCGACAGGTACAATGAGCAGTTCTTC.

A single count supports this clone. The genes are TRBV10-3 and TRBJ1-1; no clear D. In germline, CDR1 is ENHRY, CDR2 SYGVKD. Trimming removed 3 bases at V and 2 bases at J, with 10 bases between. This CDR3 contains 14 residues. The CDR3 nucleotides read TGTGCCATCAGTGACCCGACACTAAACACTGAAGCTTTCTTT. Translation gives CAISDPTLNTEAFF.

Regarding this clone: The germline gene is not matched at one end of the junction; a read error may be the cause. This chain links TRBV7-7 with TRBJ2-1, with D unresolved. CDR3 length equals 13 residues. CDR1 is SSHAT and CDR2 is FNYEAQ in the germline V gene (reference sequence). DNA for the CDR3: TGTGCTAGCAGCTTAGATAGGGCCGATGAGCAGTTCTTC. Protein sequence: CASSLDRADEQFF.

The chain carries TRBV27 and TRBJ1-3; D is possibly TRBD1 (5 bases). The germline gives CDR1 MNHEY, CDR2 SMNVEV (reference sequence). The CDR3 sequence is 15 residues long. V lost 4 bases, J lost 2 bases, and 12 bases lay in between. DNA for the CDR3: TGTGCCAGCAGTTACGGTGGGGGGACTGGAAACACCATATATTTT. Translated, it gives CASSYGGGTGNTIYF.

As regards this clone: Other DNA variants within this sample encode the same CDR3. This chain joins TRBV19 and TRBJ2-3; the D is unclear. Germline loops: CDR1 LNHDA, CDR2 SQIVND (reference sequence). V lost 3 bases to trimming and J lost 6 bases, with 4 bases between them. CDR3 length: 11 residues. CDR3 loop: CASSIKDTQYF. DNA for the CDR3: TGTGCCAGTAGTATTAAGGATACGCAGTATTTT. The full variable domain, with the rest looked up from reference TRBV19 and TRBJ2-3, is DGGITQSPKYLFRKEGQNVTLSCEQNLNHDAMYWYRQDPGQGLRLIYYSQIVNDFQKGDIAEGYSVSREKKESFPLTVTSAQKNPTAFYLCASSIKDTQYFGPGTRLTVL.

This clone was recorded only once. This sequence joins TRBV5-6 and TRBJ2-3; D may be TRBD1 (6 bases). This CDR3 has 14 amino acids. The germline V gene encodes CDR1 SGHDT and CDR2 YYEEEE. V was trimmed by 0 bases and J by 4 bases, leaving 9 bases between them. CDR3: CASSLATGPDTQYF. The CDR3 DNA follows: TGTGCCAGCAGCTTGGCCACAGGGCCAGATACGCAGTATTTT.

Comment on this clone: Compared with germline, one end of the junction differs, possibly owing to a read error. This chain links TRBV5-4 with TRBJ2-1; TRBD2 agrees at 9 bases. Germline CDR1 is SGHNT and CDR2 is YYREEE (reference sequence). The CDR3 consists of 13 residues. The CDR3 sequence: CASSSDAGTSLIF. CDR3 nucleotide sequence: TGTGCCAGCAGCTCAGACGCCGGGACTAGCTTAATCTTC.

In nucleotides, the CDR3 is TGTGCCAGCAGCTCGGACCCTGTGGAAGAGACCCAGTACTTC. The encoded protein is CASSSDPVEETQYF. The V and J genes are TRBV7-9 and TRBJ2-5; no reliable D call. Germline lookup yields CDR1 SEHNR and CDR2 FQNEAQ (reference sequence). The CDR3 runs 14 residues. The germline V and J ends were trimmed by 4 bases and 3 bases, with 12 bases remaining between them.

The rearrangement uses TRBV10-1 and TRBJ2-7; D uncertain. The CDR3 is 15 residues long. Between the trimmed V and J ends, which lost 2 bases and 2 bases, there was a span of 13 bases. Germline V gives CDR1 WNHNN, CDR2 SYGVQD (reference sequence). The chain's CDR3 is CASSEGVLGPYEQYF. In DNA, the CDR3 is TGCGCCAGCAGTGAGGGAGTCCTTGGGCCCTACGAGCAGTACTTC.

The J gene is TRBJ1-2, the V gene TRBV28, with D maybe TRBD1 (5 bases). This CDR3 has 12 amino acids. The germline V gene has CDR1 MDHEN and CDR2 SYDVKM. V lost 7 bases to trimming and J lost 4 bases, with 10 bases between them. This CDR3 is CASTGTVYGYTF. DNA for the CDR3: TGTGCCAGCACCGGGACGGTCTATGGCTACACCTTC.

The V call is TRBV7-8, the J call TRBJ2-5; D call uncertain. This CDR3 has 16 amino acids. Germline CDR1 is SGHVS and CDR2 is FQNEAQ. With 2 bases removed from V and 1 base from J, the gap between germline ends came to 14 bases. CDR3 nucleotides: TGTGCCAGCAGCTTACTCTGGTCATTACCCCAAGAGACCCAGTACTTC. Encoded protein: CASSLLWSLPQETQYF.

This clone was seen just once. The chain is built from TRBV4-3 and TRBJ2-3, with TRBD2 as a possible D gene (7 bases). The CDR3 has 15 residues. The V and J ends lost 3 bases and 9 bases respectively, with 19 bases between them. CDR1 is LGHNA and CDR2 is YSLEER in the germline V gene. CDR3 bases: TGCGCCAGCAGCCACGGGGGGCGGGAGAAGGACACGCAGTATTTT. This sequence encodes CASSHGGREKDTQYF.

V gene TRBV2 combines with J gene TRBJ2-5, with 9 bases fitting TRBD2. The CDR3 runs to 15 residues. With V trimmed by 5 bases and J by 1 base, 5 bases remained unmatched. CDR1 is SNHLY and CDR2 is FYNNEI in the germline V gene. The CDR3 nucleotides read TGTGCCAGCAGTCCGCTAGCGGGGTTCCAAGAGACCCAGTACTTC. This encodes CASSPLAGFQETQYF.

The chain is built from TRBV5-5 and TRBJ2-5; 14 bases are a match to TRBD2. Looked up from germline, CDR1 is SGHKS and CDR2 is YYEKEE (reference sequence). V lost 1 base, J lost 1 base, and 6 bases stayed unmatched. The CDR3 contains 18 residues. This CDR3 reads CASSLRLAGGKPQETQYF. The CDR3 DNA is TGTGCCAGCAGCTTGCGACTAGCGGGAGGGAAGCCCCAAGAGACCCAGTACTTC.